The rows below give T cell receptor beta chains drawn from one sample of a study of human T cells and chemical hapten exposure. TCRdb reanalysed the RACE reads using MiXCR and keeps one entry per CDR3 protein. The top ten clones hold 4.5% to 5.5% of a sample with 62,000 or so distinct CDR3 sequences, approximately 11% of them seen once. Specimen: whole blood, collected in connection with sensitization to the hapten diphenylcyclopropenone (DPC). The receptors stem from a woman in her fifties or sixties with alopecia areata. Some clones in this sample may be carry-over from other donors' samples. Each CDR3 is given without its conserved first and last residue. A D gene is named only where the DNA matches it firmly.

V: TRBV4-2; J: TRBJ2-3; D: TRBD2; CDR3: ASSQDGGGRDTQY
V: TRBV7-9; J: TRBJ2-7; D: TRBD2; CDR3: ASSSLTAGGAYEQY
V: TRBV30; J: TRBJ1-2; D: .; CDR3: AWYIVQVAGYT
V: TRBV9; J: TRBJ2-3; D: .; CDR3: ASSVHEADTQY
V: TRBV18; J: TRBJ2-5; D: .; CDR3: ASSNTGYQETQY
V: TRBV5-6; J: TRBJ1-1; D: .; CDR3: ASSPGQGRTEAF
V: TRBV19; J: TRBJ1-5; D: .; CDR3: ASSMLGGGNQPQH
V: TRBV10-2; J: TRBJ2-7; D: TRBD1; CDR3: ASSQGTGSSYEQY
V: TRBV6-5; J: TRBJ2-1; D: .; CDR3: ASGSGAYEQF
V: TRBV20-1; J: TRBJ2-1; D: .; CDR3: SAPTVQRVSYNEQF
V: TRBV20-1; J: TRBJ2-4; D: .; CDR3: SARSSRLAKNIQY
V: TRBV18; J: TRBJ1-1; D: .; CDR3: ASSPVGSSEAF
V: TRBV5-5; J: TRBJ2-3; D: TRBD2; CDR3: ASTLLAAVSTDTQY
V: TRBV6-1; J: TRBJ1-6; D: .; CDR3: ATRSDRLVMNSPLH
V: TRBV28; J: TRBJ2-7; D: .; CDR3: ASSSAGGVGYEQY
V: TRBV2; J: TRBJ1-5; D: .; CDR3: ASNIRGLNQPQH
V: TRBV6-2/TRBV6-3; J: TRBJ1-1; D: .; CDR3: ASRFATEAF
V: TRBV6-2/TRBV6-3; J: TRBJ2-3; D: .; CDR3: ASSYSTSLDTQY
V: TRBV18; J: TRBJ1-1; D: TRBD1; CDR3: ASSPGTGERAF
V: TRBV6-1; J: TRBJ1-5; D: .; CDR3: ASGVGSQPQH
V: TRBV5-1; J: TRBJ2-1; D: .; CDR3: ASSLGASYNEQF
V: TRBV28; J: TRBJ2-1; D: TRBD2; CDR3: ASSVGLAGDNEQF
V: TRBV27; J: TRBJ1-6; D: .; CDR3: ASSFEGNLGSYNSPLH
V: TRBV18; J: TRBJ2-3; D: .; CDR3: ASSPPVTDTQY
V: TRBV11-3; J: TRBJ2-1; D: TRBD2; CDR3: ASSSGGRSSYNEQF
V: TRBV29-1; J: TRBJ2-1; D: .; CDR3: SEELADEQF
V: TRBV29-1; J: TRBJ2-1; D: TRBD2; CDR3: SVGTSGIYNEQF
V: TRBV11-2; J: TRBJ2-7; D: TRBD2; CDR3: ASSSQGTSGRREQY
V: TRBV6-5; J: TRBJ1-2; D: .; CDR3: ASSWRANYGYT
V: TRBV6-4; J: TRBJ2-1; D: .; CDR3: ASSRLGDNEQF
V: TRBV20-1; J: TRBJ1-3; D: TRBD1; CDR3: SAISRTGSAGNTIY
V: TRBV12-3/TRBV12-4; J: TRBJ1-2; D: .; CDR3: ASSSDRRSYGYT
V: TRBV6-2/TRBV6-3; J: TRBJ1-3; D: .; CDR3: ASSYSRETSGNTIY
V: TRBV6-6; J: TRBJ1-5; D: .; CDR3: ASSYNRGNQPQH
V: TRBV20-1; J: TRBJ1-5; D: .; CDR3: SASGGAGNQPQH
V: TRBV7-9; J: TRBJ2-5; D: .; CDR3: ASRTQGPGQETQY
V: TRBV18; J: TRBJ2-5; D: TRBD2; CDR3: ASSAQAGAVETQY
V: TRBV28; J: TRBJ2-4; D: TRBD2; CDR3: ATGLAETKNIQY
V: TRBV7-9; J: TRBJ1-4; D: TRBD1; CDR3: ASSPQGAGNEKLF
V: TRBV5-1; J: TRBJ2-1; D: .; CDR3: ASSLLTGSGYNEQF
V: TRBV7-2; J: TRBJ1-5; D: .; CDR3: ASSLGPRNQPQH